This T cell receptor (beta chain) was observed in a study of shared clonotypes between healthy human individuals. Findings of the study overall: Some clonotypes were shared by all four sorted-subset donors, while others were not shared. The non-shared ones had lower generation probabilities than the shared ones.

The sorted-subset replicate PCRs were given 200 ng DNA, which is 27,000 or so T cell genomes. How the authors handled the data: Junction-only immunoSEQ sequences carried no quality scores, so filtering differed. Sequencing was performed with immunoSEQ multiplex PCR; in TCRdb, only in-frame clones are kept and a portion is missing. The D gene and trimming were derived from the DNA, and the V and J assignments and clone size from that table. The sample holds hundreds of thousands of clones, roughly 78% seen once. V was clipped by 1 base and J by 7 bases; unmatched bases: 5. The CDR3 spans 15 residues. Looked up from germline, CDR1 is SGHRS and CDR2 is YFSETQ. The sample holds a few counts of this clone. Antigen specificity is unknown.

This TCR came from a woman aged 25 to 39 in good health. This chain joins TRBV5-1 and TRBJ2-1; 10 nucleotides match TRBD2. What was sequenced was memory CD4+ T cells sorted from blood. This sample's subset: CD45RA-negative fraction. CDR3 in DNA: TGCGCCAGCAGCTTGATCGAGCGGGAGGGGAATGAGCAGTTCTTC. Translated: CASSLIEREGNEQFF.